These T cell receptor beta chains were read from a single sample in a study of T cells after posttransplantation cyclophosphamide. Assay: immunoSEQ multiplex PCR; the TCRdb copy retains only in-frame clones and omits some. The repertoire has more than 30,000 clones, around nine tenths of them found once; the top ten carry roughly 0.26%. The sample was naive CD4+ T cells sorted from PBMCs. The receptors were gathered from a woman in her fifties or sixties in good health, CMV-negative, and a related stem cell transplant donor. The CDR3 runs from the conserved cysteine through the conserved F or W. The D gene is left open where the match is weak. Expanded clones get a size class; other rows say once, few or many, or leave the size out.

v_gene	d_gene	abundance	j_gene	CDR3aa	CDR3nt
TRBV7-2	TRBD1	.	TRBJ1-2	CASSTRTGPNYGYTF	TGTGCCAGCAGCACACGGACAGGACCTAACTATGGCTACACCTTC
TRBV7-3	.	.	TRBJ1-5	CASSLRPRGFSNQPQHF	TGTGCCAGCAGCTTAAGGCCTCGAGGCTTTAGCAATCAGCCCCAGCATTTT
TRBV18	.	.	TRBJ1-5	CASSPLQGPNQPQHF	TGTGCCAGCTCACCGCTCCAGGGCCCCAATCAGCCCCAGCATTTT
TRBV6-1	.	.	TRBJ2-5	CASSENYEQYF	TGTGCCAGCAGTGAGAATTATGAGCAGTACTTC
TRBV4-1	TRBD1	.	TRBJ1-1	CASSLGQGGMNTEAFF	TGCGCCAGCAGTCTGGGACAGGGGGGAATGAACACTGAAGCTTTCTTT
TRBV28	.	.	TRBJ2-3	CASSLPGSGSDTQYF	TGTGCCAGCAGTTTACCCGGGAGCGGATCAGATACGCAGTATTTT
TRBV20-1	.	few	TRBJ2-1	CSARKSDEQFF	TGCAGTGCTAGAAAGAGCGATGAGCAGTTCTTC
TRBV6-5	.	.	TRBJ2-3	CASRRDFYTDTQYF	TGTGCCAGCAGGAGGGACTTCTACACAGATACGCAGTATTTT
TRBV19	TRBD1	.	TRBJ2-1	CASTDRGYYNEQFF	TGTGCCAGTACGGACAGGGGATACTACAATGAGCAGTTCTTC
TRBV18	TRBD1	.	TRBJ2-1	CASSPTGTGGSNEQFF	TGTGCCAGCTCACCGACCGGGACAGGGGGATCGAATGAGCAGTTCTTC
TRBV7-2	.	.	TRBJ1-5	CASSFWGGPSHQPQHF	TGTGCCAGCAGCTTTTGGGGGGGCCCGTCTCATCAGCCCCAGCATTTT
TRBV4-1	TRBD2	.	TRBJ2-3	CASSRSGGFTDTQYF	TGCGCCAGCAGCAGGAGCGGGGGGTTCACAGATACGCAGTATTTT
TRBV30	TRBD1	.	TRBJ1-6	CAWSVYRGVDSPLHF	TGTGCCTGGAGTGTATACAGGGGAGTGGATTCACCCCTCCACTTT
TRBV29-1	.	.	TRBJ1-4	CSVDEGANEKLFF	TGCAGCGTTGACGAGGGGGCTAATGAAAAACTGTTTTTT
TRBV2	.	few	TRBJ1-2	CASKISGYTF	TGTGCCAGCAAGATCAGTGGCTACACCTTC
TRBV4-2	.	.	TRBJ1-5	CASSQDIREGGQPQHF	TGTGCCAGCAGCCAGGACATTAGGGAGGGGGGCCAGCCCCAGCATTTT
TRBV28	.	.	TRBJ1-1	CASSFRSREAFF	TGTGCCAGCAGTTTTAGAAGCAGGGAAGCTTTCTTT
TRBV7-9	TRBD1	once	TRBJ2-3	CASSRDRAPRTDTQYF	TGTGCCAGCAGCCGAGACAGGGCCCCCCGCACAGATACGCAGTATTTT
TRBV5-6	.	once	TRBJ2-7	CASSFGGTHNEQYF	TGTGCCAGCAGCTTCGGTGGGACTCATAACGAGCAGTACTTC
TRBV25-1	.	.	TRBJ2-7	CASSDTGFRDYEQYF	TGTGCCAGCAGTGACACAGGGTTCCGAGACTACGAGCAGTACTTC